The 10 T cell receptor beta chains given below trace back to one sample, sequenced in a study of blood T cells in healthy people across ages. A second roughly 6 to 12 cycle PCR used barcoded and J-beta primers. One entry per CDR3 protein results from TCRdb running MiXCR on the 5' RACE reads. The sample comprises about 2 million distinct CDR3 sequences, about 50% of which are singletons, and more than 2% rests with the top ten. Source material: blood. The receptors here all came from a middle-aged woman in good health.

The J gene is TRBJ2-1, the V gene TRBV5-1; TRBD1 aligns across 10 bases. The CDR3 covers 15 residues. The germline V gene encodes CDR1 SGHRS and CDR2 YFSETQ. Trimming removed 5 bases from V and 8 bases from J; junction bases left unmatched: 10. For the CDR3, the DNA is TGCGCCAGCAGGGCCGCCGGGACAGGGGTGGATGAGCAGTTCTTC. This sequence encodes CASRAAGTGVDEQFF.

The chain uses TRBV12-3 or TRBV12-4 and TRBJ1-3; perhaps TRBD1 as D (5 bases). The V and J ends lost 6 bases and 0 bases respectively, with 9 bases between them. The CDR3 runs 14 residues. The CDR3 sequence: CASRNQGSGNTIYF. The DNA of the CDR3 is TGTGCCAGCAGGAATCAGGGCTCTGGAAACACCATATATTTT.

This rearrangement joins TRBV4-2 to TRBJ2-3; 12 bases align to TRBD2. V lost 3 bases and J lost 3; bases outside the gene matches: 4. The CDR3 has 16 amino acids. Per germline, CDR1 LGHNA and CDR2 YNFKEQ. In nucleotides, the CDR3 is TGTGCCAGCAGCCATGTACTAGCGGGGGGAACAGATACGCAGTATTTT. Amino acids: CASSHVLAGGTDTQYF.

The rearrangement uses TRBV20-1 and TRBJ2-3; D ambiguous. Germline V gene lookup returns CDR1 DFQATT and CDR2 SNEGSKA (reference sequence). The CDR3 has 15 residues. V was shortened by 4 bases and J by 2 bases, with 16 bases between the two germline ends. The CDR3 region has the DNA TGCAGTGCTATTCGGGTTGCGGCTAACACAGATACGCAGTATTTT. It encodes CSAIRVAANTDTQYF.

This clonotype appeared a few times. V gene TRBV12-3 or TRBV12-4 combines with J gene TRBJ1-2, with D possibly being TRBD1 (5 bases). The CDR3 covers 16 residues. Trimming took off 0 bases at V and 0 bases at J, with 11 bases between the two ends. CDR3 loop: CASSLAMGPSNYGYTF. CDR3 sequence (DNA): TGTGCCAGCAGTTTAGCGATGGGACCCTCTAACTATGGCTACACCTTC.

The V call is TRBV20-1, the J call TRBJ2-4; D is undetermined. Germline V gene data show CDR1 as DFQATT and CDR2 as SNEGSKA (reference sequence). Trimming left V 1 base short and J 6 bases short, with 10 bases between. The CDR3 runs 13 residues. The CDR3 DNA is TGCAGTGCTAGAGTTCAGATAGTAAACATTCAGTACTTC. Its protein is CSARVQIVNIQYF.

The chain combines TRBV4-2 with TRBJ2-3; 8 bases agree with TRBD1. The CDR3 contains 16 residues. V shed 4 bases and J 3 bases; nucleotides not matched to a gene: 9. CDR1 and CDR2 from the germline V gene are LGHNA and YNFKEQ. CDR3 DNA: TGTGCCAGCAGCCGACCGACAGGGGTGGGAACAGATACGCAGTATTTT. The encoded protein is CASSRPTGVGTDTQYF.

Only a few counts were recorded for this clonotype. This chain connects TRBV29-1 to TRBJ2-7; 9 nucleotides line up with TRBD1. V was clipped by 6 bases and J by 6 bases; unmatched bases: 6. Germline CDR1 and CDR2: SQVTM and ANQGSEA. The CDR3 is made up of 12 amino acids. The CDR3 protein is CSVLDRGAEQYF. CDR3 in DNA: TGCAGCGTACTGGACAGGGGTGCCGAGCAGTACTTC.

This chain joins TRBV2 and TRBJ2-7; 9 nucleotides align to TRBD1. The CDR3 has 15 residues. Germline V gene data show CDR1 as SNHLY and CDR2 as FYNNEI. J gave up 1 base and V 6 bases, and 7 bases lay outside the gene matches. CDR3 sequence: CASRRRQGDSYEQYF. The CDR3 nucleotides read TGTGCCAGCAGGCGTAGACAGGGGGATTCCTACGAGCAGTACTTC.

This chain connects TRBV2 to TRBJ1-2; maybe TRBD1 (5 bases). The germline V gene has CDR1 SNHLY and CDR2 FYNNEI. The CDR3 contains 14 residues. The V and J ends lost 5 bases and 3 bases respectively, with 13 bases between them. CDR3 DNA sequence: TGTGCCAGCAGTAGGGACTCGGTCGACTATGGCTACACCTTC. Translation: CASSRDSVDYGYTF.